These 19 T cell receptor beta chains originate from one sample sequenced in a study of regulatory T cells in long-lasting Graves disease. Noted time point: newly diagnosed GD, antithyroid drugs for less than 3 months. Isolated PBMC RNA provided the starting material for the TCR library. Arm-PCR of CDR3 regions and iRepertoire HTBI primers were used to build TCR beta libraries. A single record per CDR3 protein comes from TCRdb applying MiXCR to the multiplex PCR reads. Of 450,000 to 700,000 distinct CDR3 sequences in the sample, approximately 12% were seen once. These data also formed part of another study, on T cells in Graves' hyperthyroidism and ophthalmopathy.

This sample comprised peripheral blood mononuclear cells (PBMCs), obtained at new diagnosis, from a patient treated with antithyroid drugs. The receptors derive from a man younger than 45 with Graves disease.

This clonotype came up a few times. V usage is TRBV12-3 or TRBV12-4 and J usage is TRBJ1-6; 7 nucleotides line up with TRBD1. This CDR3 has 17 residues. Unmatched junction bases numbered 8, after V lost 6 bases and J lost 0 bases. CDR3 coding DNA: TGTGCCAGCAGGACTAGCCGGGACAGCTCCTATAATTCACCCCTCCACTTT. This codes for CASRTSRDSSYNSPLHF.

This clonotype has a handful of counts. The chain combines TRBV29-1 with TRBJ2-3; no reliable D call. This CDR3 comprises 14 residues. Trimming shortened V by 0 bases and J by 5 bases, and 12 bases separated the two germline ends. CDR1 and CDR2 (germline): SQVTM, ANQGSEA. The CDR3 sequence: CSVEEIVKIDTQYF. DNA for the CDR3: TGCAGCGTTGAAGAGATTGTCAAAATAGATACGCAGTATTTT.

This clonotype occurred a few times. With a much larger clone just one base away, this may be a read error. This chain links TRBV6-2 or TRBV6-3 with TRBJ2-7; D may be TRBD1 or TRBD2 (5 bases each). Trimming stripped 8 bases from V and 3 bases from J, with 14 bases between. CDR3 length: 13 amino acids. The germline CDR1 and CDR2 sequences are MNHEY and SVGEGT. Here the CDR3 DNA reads TGTGCCAGCTGCCGGGGCACCCTCTACGAGCAGTACTTC. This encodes CASCRGTLYEQYF.

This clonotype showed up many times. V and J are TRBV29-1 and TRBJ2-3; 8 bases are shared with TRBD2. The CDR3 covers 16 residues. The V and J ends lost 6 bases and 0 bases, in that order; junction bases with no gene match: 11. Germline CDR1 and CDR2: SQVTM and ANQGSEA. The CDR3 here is CSVPDLSGVSTDTQYF. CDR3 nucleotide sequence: TGCAGCGTGCCTGACCTTAGCGGGGTGAGCACAGATACGCAGTATTTT.

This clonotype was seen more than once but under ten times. CDR3 region: CASSLVVTNTGELFF. In nucleotides, the CDR3 is TGTGCCAGCAGCTTGGTGGTTACGAACACCGGGGAGCTGTTTTTT. The chain recombines TRBV5-5 with TRBJ2-2; the D is unclear. The ends were cut back, 0 bases at V and 0 bases at J, with 6 bases in the middle. The CDR3 has 15 amino acids. The V gene's germline CDR1 is SGHKS and CDR2 YYEKEE (reference sequence).

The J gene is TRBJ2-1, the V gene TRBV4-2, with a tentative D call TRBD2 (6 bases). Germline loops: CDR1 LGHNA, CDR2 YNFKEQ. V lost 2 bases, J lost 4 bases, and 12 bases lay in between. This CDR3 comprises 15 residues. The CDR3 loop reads CASSQLRDPYNEQFF. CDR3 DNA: TGTGCCAGCAGCCAATTGCGGGACCCATACAATGAGCAGTTCTTC.

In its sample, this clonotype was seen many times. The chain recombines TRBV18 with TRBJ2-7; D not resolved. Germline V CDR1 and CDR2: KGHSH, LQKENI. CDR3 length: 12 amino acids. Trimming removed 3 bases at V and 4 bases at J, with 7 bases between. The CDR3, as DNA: TGTGCCAGCTCACCTAAAGGGTACGAGCAGTACTTC. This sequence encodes CASSPKGYEQYF.

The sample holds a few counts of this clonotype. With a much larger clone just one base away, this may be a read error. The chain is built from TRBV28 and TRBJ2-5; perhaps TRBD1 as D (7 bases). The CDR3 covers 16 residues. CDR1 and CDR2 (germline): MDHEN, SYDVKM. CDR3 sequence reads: CGSSLIGRGAQETQYF. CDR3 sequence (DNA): TGTGGCAGCAGTTTAATCGGCAGGGGGGCTCAAGAGACCCAGTACTTC.

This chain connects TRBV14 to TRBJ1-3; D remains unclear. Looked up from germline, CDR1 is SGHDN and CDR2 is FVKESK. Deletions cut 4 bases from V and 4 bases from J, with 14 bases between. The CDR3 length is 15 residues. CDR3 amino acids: CASSPRLGTGNTIYF. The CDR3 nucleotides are TGTGCCAGCAGCCCAAGGCTCGGTACCGGAAACACCATATATTTT.

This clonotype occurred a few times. CDR3 DNA: TGTGCCAGCAGCCAAGGCCACAGGGATCAGACGCAGTATTTT. Translating gives CASSQGHRDQTQYF. The chain recombines TRBV3-1 with TRBJ2-3; tentative D call: TRBD1 (6 bases). The CDR3 sequence is 14 residues long. Germline V gene lookup returns CDR1 LGHDT and CDR2 YNNKEL (reference sequence). V shed 1 base and J shed 9 bases, with 14 bases lying between them.

CDR3: CASSPVGLSGNYEQYF. The CDR3 nucleotides are TGTGCCAGCTCACCAGTGGGGTTAAGCGGAAACTACGAGCAGTACTTC. This chain links TRBV18 with TRBJ2-7, with D perhaps TRBD2 (5 bases). The CDR3 length is 16 residues. CDR1 and CDR2 (germline): KGHSH, LQKENI. V lost 2 bases, J lost 3 bases, and 17 bases lay in between.

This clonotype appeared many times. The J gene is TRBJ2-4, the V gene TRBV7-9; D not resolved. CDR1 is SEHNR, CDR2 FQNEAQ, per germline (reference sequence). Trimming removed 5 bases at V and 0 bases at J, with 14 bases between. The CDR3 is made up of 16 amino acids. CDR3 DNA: TGTGCCAGCAGCCCCAGACTGCGAGAAGCCAAAAACATTCAGTACTTC. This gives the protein CASSPRLREAKNIQYF.

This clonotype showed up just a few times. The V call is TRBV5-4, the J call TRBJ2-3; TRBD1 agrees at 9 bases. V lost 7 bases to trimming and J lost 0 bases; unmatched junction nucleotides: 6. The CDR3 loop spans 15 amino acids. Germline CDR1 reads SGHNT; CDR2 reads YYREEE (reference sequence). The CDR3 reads CASGAGTGSTDTQYF. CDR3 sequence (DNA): TGTGCCAGCGGTGCCGGGACAGGGAGCACAGATACGCAGTATTTT.

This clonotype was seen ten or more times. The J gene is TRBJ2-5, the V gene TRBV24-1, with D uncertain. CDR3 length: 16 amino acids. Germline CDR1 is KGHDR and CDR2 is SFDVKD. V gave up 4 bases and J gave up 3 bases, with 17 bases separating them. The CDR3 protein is CATSDPLMQNEETQYF. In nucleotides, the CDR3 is TGTGCCACCAGTGACCCCCTAATGCAGAATGAAGAGACCCAGTACTTC.

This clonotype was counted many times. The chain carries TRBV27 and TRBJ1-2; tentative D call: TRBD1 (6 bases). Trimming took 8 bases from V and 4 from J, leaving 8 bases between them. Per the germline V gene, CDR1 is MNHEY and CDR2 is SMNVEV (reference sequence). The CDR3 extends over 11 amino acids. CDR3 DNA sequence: TGTGCCAGCCGGGACACCTATGGCTACACCTTC. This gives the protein CASRDTYGYTF.

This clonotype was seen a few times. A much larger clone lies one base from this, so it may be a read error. The CDR3 is CASSFLKTNYGYTF. Written as DNA, the CDR3 is TGTGCCAGCAGTTTCTTGAAGACGAACTATGGCTACACCTTC. The chain links TRBV28 to TRBJ1-2, with D unresolved. From germline, CDR1 is MDHEN and CDR2 SYDVKM. CDR3 length equals 14 residues. V lost 3 bases, J lost 2 bases, and 10 bases lay in between.

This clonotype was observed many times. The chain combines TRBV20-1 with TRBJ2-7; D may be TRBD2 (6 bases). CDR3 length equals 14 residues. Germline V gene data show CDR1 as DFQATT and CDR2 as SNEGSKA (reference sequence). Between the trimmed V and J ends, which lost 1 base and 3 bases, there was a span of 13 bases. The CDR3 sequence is CSARGGDRDYEQYF. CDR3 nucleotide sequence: TGCAGTGCTAGAGGCGGGGACCGGGACTACGAGCAGTACTTC.

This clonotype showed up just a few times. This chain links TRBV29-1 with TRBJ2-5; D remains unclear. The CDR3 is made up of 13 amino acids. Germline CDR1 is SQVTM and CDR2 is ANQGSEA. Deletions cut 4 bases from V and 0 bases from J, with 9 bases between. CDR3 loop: CSVGRPNQETQYF. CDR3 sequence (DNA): TGCAGCGTTGGGAGACCCAACCAAGAGACCCAGTACTTC.

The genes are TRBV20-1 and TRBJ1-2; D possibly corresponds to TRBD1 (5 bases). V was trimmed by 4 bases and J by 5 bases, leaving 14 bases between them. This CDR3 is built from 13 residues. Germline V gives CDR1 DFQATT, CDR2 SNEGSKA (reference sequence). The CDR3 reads CSATEGSRYGYTF. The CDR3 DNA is TGCAGTGCTACCGAGGGGAGTCGGTATGGCTACACCTTC.